This T cell receptor (beta chain) came from a study of cytomegalovirus exposure and HLA in healthy donors. The germline gives CDR1 LNHDA, CDR2 SQIVND (reference sequence). The CDR3 runs to 13 residues. With 8 bases clipped from V and 3 bases from J, the junction kept 7 bases outside the gene matches. Concerning this clone itself: Its cognate antigen is unknown.

PCR was performed using 60 Vbeta and 13 Jbeta primers. The data were produced by immunoSEQ multiplex PCR, yet TCRdb's version contains in-frame clones alone and is incomplete. Of 150,000 to 200,000 clones listed, about three quarters are singletons. Study-level results: Later on, an analysis showed TCR association rates differing by HLA locus, with DRB1 the most and HLA-C the fewest. V- and J-gene trimming of TCR beta was linked (in a later analysis) to a missense DCLRE1C variant. High sensitivity and specificity were reportedly achieved when the classifier diagnosed cytomegalovirus status. Relative to equally common others, HLA-associated TCR beta chains showed greater clonal expansion in a later analysis.

Sequencing was carried out using PBMCs. J is TRBJ2-7 and V is TRBV19; TRBD1 agrees at 7 bases. This sequence was found in a woman between 40 and 55 years old in good health and CMV-seropositive. CDR3 amino acids: CASARDSGYEQYF. Written as DNA, the CDR3 is TGTGCCAGTGCTCGGGACAGCGGCTACGAGCAGTACTTC. Supplemented by reference TRBV19 and TRBJ2-7, the full variable domain reads DGGITQSPKYLFRKEGQNVTLSCEQNLNHDAMYWYRQDPGQGLRLIYYSQIVNDFQKGDIAEGYSVSREKKESFPLTVTSAQKNPTAFYLCASARDSGYEQYFGPGTRLTVT.